A selection of T cell receptor beta chains follows, all from one sample in a study of PD-1 blockade in classical Hodgkin lymphoma. Some clones are missing from TCRdb's copy, which holds only in-frame ones; the method was immunoSEQ multiplex PCR. The table includes around 66,000 clones, over 70% detected once. This sample comprised peripheral blood mononuclear cells (PBMCs), obtained before the second cycle of nivolumab. These TCRs come from a human donor with classical Hodgkin lymphoma. CDR3s include the opening cysteine and the closing phenylalanine or tryptophan. Each record gives: D gene, J gene, clone size, V gene, CDR3 protein, CDR3 DNA. A D gene is named only where the DNA matches it firmly. Rows may omit the clone size; those that give it use once, few, many or a size class.

d_call: -; j_call: TRBJ2-3; clone_size: -; v_call: TRBV19; cdr3_aa: CASSQGSTDTQYF; cdr3_nt: TGTGCCAGCTCTCAGGGTAGCACAGATACGCAGTATTTT
d_call: -; j_call: TRBJ1-1; clone_size: -; v_call: TRBV10-2; cdr3_aa: CASSNGRYTEAFF; cdr3_nt: TGCGCCAGCAGCAACGGACGGTACACTGAAGCTTTCTTT
d_call: -; j_call: TRBJ1-1; clone_size: -; v_call: TRBV6-1; cdr3_aa: CASSEGGVTEAFF; cdr3_nt: TGTGCCAGCAGTGAAGGTGGGGTCACTGAAGCTTTCTTT
d_call: -; j_call: TRBJ1-3; clone_size: -; v_call: TRBV4-1; cdr3_aa: CASSQESGPRSGNTIYF; cdr3_nt: TGCGCCAGCAGCCAAGAGTCAGGACCCCGGTCTGGAAACACCATATATTTT
d_call: -; j_call: TRBJ2-6; clone_size: -; v_call: TRBV13; cdr3_aa: CASSLEAPQGAGANVLTF; cdr3_nt: TGTGCCAGCAGCTTAGAGGCACCCCAAGGGGCTGGGGCCAACGTCCTGACTTTC
d_call: -; j_call: TRBJ1-2; clone_size: -; v_call: TRBV7-9; cdr3_aa: CASSSLNSYGYTF; cdr3_nt: TGTGCCAGCAGCTCATTAAACAGCTATGGCTACACCTTC
d_call: TRBD2; j_call: TRBJ2-1; clone_size: few; v_call: TRBV7-8; cdr3_aa: CASVRGGGANEQFF; cdr3_nt: TGTGCCAGCGTCAGGGGCGGGGGGGCCAATGAGCAGTTCTTC
d_call: -; j_call: TRBJ2-3; clone_size: -; v_call: TRBV7-9; cdr3_aa: CASSLAEISTDTQYF; cdr3_nt: TGTGCCAGCAGCTTAGCGGAGATATCCACAGATACGCAGTATTTT
d_call: TRBD2; j_call: TRBJ2-1; clone_size: -; v_call: TRBV11-3; cdr3_aa: CASSSIFAGDPRSNEQFF; cdr3_nt: TGTGCCAGCAGCTCAATCTTTGCGGGGGATCCCAGGAGCAATGAGCAGTTCTTC
d_call: -; j_call: TRBJ2-1; clone_size: -; v_call: TRBV7-9; cdr3_aa: CATRTGPPYNEQFF; cdr3_nt: TGTGCCACCAGAACAGGGCCGCCCTACAATGAGCAGTTCTTC
d_call: -; j_call: TRBJ2-5; clone_size: -; v_call: TRBV5-6; cdr3_aa: CASSLGRRETQYF; cdr3_nt: TGTGCCAGCAGCTTGGGCAGGCGAGAGACCCAGTACTTC
d_call: TRBD1; j_call: TRBJ1-2; clone_size: once; v_call: TRBV7-9; cdr3_aa: CASSLIQGEGYTF; cdr3_nt: TGTGCCAGCAGCTTAATACAGGGGGAAGGCTACACCTTC
d_call: -; j_call: TRBJ2-2; clone_size: -; v_call: TRBV9; cdr3_aa: CASSVALASTGELFF; cdr3_nt: TGTGCCAGCAGCGTAGCTCTAGCCAGCACCGGGGAGCTGTTTTTT
d_call: -; j_call: TRBJ1-4; clone_size: -; v_call: TRBV5-1; cdr3_aa: CASSLLPGGTNEKLFF; cdr3_nt: TGCGCCAGCAGCTTGTTGCCGGGGGGCACTAATGAAAAACTGTTTTTT
d_call: -; j_call: TRBJ2-2; clone_size: -; v_call: TRBV14; cdr3_aa: CASSQYRAGELFF; cdr3_nt: TGTGCCAGCAGCCAATACAGGGCCGGGGAGCTGTTTTTT
d_call: TRBD1; j_call: TRBJ1-2; clone_size: -; v_call: TRBV27; cdr3_aa: CASGDRDADGYTF; cdr3_nt: TGTGCCAGCGGGGACAGGGACGCGGACGGCTACACCTTC
d_call: -; j_call: TRBJ2-1; clone_size: -; v_call: TRBV30; cdr3_aa: CAWSVSRPAEQFF; cdr3_nt: TGTGCCTGGAGTGTATCTCGGCCCGCGGAGCAGTTCTTC
d_call: TRBD1; j_call: TRBJ2-7; clone_size: -; v_call: TRBV7-6; cdr3_aa: CASSLEGQAYEQYF; cdr3_nt: TGTGCCAGCAGCTTAGAGGGACAGGCGTACGAGCAGTACTTC
d_call: -; j_call: TRBJ1-3; clone_size: -; v_call: TRBV18; cdr3_aa: CANSPYSGVAGNTIYF; cdr3_nt: TGTGCCAACTCACCTTATTCAGGGGTAGCTGGAAACACCATATATTTT
d_call: -; j_call: TRBJ1-1; clone_size: -; v_call: TRBV10-2; cdr3_aa: CASRSSRSNTEAFF; cdr3_nt: TGCGCCAGCAGATCTTCTAGATCGAACACTGAAGCTTTCTTT
d_call: -; j_call: TRBJ1-6; clone_size: -; v_call: TRBV27; cdr3_aa: CASSFGVSNSPLHF; cdr3_nt: TGTGCCAGCAGTTTCGGGGTGTCTAATTCACCCCTCCACTTT
d_call: -; j_call: TRBJ1-1; clone_size: -; v_call: TRBV6-1; cdr3_aa: CASSEPGLNTEAFF; cdr3_nt: TGTGCCAGCAGTGAACCGGGGTTGAACACTGAAGCTTTCTTT
d_call: -; j_call: TRBJ2-3; clone_size: -; v_call: TRBV27; cdr3_aa: CASRSSLSADTQYF; cdr3_nt: TGTGCCAGCAGATCGAGCCTAAGCGCAGATACGCAGTATTTT
d_call: TRBD1; j_call: TRBJ1-4; clone_size: -; v_call: TRBV5-1; cdr3_aa: CASSRGTATNEKLFF; cdr3_nt: TGCGCCAGCAGCCGGGGGACAGCAACTAATGAAAAACTGTTTTTT
d_call: -; j_call: TRBJ2-2; clone_size: -; v_call: TRBV19; cdr3_aa: CASSIDDSTGELFF; cdr3_nt: TGTGCCAGTAGTATAGATGACAGCACCGGGGAGCTGTTTTTT
d_call: -; j_call: TRBJ2-3; clone_size: -; v_call: TRBV29-1; cdr3_aa: CSVDSPRTDTQYF; cdr3_nt: TGCAGCGTTGACAGTCCACGCACAGATACGCAGTATTTT
d_call: -; j_call: TRBJ2-7; clone_size: -; v_call: TRBV5-1; cdr3_aa: CASSSFEGSYEQYF; cdr3_nt: TGCGCCAGCAGCTCCTTCGAGGGCTCCTACGAGCAGTACTTC
d_call: -; j_call: TRBJ1-5; clone_size: few; v_call: TRBV6-5; cdr3_aa: CASSVGTSMDQPQHF; cdr3_nt: TGTGCCAGCAGTGTTGGGACCTCCATGGACCAGCCCCAGCATTTT
d_call: -; j_call: TRBJ1-1; clone_size: few; v_call: TRBV2; cdr3_aa: CASSEEAANTEAFF; cdr3_nt: TGTGCCAGCAGTGAAGAGGCAGCTAACACTGAAGCTTTCTTT
d_call: -; j_call: TRBJ1-2; clone_size: -; v_call: TRBV6-6; cdr3_aa: CASSYPPVAYGYTF; cdr3_nt: TGTGCCAGCAGTTACCCCCCGGTGGCCTATGGCTACACCTTC
d_call: TRBD2; j_call: TRBJ2-5; clone_size: -; v_call: TRBV5-1; cdr3_aa: CASSLGLAGGQETQYF; cdr3_nt: TGCGCCAGCAGCTTGGGATTAGCGGGAGGACAAGAGACCCAGTACTTC
d_call: -; j_call: TRBJ2-1; clone_size: -; v_call: TRBV19; cdr3_aa: CASSMSSGTYNEQFF; cdr3_nt: TGTGCCAGTAGTATGAGTTCAGGGACCTACAATGAGCAGTTCTTC
d_call: TRBD1; j_call: TRBJ2-1; clone_size: -; v_call: TRBV5-1; cdr3_aa: CASSSQGAFNEQFF; cdr3_nt: TGCGCCAGCAGCTCCCAGGGGGCGTTCAATGAGCAGTTCTTC
d_call: TRBD2; j_call: TRBJ2-2; clone_size: -; v_call: TRBV14; cdr3_aa: CASSQRYASGSNTGELFF; cdr3_nt: TGTGCCAGCAGCCAAAGGTACGCTAGCGGCTCGAACACCGGGGAGCTGTTTTTT
d_call: -; j_call: TRBJ1-4; clone_size: few; v_call: TRBV2; cdr3_aa: CATSSGGNEKLFF; cdr3_nt: TGTGCCACGTCTTCTGGGGGTAATGAAAAACTGTTTTTT
d_call: -; j_call: TRBJ2-1; clone_size: -; v_call: TRBV5-6; cdr3_aa: CASSSGQRGYEQFF; cdr3_nt: TGTGCCAGCAGCTCTGGACAGCGAGGTTATGAGCAGTTCTTC
d_call: TRBD1; j_call: TRBJ2-7; clone_size: -; v_call: TRBV5-1; cdr3_aa: CASSSEQGGKKYF; cdr3_nt: TGCGCCAGCAGCTCAGAACAAGGGGGCAAGAAGTACTTC
d_call: -; j_call: TRBJ1-1; clone_size: -; v_call: TRBV5-1; cdr3_aa: CASSLTGKSTEAFF; cdr3_nt: TGCGCCAGCAGCTTGACAGGGAAGAGCACTGAAGCTTTCTTT
d_call: -; j_call: TRBJ1-5; clone_size: -; v_call: TRBV19; cdr3_aa: CASSTSYSNQPQHF; cdr3_nt: TGTGCCAGTAGTACCTCTTATAGCAATCAGCCCCAGCATTTT
d_call: -; j_call: TRBJ1-2; clone_size: few; v_call: TRBV12-5; cdr3_aa: CASGLGSYGYTF; cdr3_nt: TGTGCTAGTGGTTTGGGGTCCTATGGCTACACCTTC
d_call: -; j_call: TRBJ2-3; clone_size: once; v_call: TRBV7-9; cdr3_aa: CASSLPRPSTDTQYF; cdr3_nt: TGTGCCAGCAGCTTACCCCGACCGAGCACAGATACGCAGTATTTT